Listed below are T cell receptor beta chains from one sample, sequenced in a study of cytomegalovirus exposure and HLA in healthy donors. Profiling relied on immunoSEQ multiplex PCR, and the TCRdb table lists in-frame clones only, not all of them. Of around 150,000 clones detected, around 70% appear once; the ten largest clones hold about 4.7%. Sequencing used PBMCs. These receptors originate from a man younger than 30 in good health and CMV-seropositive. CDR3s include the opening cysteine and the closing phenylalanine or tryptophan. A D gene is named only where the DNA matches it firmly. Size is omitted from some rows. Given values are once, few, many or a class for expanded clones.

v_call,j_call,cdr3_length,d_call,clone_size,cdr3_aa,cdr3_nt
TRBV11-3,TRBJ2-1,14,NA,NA,CASSPRTNRNEQFF,TGTGCCAGCAGCCCCCGGACTAACCGCAATGAGCAGTTCTTC
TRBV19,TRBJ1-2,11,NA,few,CASSTGYGYTF,TGTGCCAGTAGTACGGGCTATGGCTACACCTTC
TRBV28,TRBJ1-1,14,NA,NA,CASSFGQVNTEAFF,TGTGCCAGCAGTTTCGGTCAGGTGAACACTGAAGCTTTCTTT
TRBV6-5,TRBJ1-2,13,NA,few,CASSPTGDYGYTF,TGTGCCAGCAGCCCGACAGGCGACTATGGCTACACCTTC
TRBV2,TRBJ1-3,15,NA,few,CASSALGNSGNTIYF,TGTGCCAGCAGTGCCCTAGGAAACTCTGGAAACACCATATATTTT
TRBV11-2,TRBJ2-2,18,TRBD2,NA,CASSLSGWASGNTGELFF,TGTGCCAGCAGCCTTAGCGGGTGGGCTAGCGGGAACACCGGGGAGCTGTTTTTT
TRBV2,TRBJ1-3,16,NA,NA,CASSEGHRVTGNTIYF,TGTGCCAGCAGTGAAGGCCACAGGGTAACTGGAAACACCATATATTTT
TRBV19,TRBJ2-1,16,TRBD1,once,CASSSTGGSSYNEQFF,TGTGCCAGTAGCTCCACAGGGGGAAGCTCCTACAATGAGCAGTTCTTC
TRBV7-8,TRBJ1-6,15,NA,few,CATLRGSSYNSPLHF,TGTGCCACCCTGCGGGGGAGCTCCTATAATTCACCCCTCCACTTT
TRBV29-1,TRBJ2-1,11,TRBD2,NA,CSVEVAGEQFF,TGCAGCGTTGAGGTAGCGGGAGAGCAGTTCTTC
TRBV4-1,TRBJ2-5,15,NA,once,CASSQVVAPPQAQYF,TGCGCCAGCAGCCAAGTAGTAGCGCCCCCCCAGGCCCAGTACTTC
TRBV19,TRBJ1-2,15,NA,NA,CASSIIDTLRGGYTF,TGTGCCAGTAGTATTATAGACACCCTCCGGGGAGGCTACACCTTC
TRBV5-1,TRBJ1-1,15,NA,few,CASSPGRSEGTEAFF,TGCGCCAGCAGCCCGGGACGTTCGGAGGGCACTGAAGCTTTCTTT
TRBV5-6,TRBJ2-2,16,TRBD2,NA,CASSLGLAGYTGELFF,TGTGCCAGCAGCTTGGGACTAGCGGGGTACACCGGGGAGCTGTTTTTT
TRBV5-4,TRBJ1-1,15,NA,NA,CASSPPGQLNTEAFF,TGTGCCAGCAGCCCCCCTGGGCAGTTGAACACTGAAGCTTTCTTT
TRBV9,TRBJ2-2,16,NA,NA,CASSPRQGADTGELFF,TGTGCCAGCAGCCCACGTCAGGGCGCAGACACCGGGGAGCTGTTTTTT
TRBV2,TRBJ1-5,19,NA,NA,CASSEFRNYWGDGNQPQHF,TGTGCCAGCAGTGAATTTAGGAACTATTGGGGGGACGGCAATCAGCCCCAGCATTTT
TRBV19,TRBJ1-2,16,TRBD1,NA,CASTPGQGGPGHGYTF,TGTGCCAGTACCCCGGGACAGGGTGGCCCAGGCCATGGCTACACCTTC
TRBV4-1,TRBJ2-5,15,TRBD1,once,CASSPRDSGQETQYF,TGCGCCAGCAGCCCCCGGGACAGTGGTCAAGAGACCCAGTACTTC
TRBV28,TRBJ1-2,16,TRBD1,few,CASSLAYRGQNYGYTF,TGTGCCAGCAGTTTAGCATACAGGGGGCAAAACTATGGCTACACCTTC
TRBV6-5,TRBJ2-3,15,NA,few,CATRGSGSSTDTQYF,TGTGCCACCAGAGGGAGCGGATCAAGCACAGATACGCAGTATTTT
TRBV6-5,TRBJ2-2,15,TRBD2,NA,CATSWGGSLDGELFF,TGTGCCACCTCTTGGGGGGGGAGTTTGGACGGGGAGCTGTTTTTT
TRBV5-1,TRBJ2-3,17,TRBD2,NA,CASKDGLAGGETDTQYF,TGCGCCAGCAAAGACGGTCTAGCGGGGGGGGAGACAGATACGCAGTATTTT
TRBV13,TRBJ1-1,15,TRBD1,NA,CASSSTGQGLLEAFF,TGTGCCAGCAGCTCAACCGGACAGGGACTCCTTGAAGCTTTCTTT
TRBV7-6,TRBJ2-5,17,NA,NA,CASSLGEGRQGLVTQYF,TGTGCCAGCAGCCTGGGGGAAGGGCGGCAGGGGCTAGTGACCCAGTACTTC
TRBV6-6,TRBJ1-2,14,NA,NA,CASRKGLGDYGYTF,TGTGCCAGCAGGAAAGGTTTGGGCGACTATGGCTACACCTTC
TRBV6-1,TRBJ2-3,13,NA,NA,CASRDYSTDTQYF,TGTGCCAGCAGGGACTACTCAACAGATACGCAGTATTTT
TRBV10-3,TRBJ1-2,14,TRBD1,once,CAISPGQGESGYTF,TGTGCCATCAGCCCGGGACAGGGAGAGAGTGGCTACACCTTC
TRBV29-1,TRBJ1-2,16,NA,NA,CSVEDRSWEDSYGYTF,TGCAGCGTTGAAGATCGGAGTTGGGAAGACAGCTATGGCTACACCTTC
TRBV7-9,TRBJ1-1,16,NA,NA,CASSFRGGGPDTEAFF,TGTGCCAGCAGCTTTAGGGGAGGGGGGCCTGACACTGAAGCTTTCTTT
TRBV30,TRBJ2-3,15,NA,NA,CAWSQARGSTDTQYF,TGTGCCTGGAGCCAGGCCAGGGGAAGCACAGATACGCAGTATTTT
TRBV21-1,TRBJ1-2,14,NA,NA,CASSKGGGSYGYTF,TGTGCCAGCAGCAAAGGTGGGGGCAGCTATGGCTACACCTTC